The 2 T cell receptor beta chains given below trace back to one sample, sequenced in a study of shared clonotypes between healthy human individuals. Data came from immunoSEQ multiplex PCR; TCRdb stores just in-frame clones and leaves some out. The repertoire holds approximately 350,000 clones, 90% to 97% seen once, with approximately 0.32% in the top ten. The sample taken for sequencing was memory CD8+ T cells sorted from blood. Subset defined: CD45RO+ cells pooled with CCR7-negative TemRA cells. The source is a man younger than 45 in good health.

This rearrangement joins TRBV4-1 to TRBJ1-5; 7 bases line up with TRBD1. This CDR3 region has 14 residues. Germline assignment: CDR1 MGHRA and CDR2 YSYEKL. J gave up 5 bases and V 1 base, and 2 bases lay outside the gene matches. For the CDR3, the DNA is TGCGCCAGCAGCCAAGTCGACAGGGATCAGCCCCAGCATTTT. This encodes CASSQVDRDQPQHF.

V is TRBV20-1 and J is TRBJ1-1; D call uncertain. This CDR3 region has 9 residues. Germline loops: CDR1 DFQATT, CDR2 SNEGSKA (reference sequence). Trimming removed 7 bases from V and 7 bases from J, with 7 bases in between. As DNA, the CDR3 is TGCAGTGGGGCCTTTGAAGCTTTCTTT. This translates into CSGAFEAFF.